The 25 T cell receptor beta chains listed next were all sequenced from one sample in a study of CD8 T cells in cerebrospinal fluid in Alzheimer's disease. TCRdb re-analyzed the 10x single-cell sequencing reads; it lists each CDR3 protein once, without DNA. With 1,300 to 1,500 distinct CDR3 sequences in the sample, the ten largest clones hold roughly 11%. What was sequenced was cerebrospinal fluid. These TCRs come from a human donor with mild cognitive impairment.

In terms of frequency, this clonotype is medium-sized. CDR3 sequence reads: CASSLGGPNQPQHF. The chain has TRBV12-3 or TRBV12-4 and TRBJ1-5. The CDR3 spans 14 residues.

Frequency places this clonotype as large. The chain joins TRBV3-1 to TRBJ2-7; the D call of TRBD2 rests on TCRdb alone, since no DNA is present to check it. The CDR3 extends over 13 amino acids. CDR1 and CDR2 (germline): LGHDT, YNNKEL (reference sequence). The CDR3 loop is CASSQIEGGEQYF.

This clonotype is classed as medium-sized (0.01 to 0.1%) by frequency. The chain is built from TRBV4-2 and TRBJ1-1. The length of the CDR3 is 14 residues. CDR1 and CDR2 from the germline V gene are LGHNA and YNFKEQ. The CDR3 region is CASSQAGGRDEAFF.

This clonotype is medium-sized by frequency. The chain's CDR3 is CASNQGQGIGELFF. V gene TRBV5-1 combines with J gene TRBJ2-2; TCRdb returns TRBD1, unconfirmable since there is no DNA. CDR1 is SGHRS and CDR2 is YFSETQ in the germline V gene. The CDR3 sequence is 14 residues long. Complete variable domain (other parts from reference TRBV5-1 and TRBJ2-2): KAGVTQTPRYLIKTRGQQVTLSCSPISGHRSVSWYQQTPGQGLQFLFEYFSETQRNKGNFPGRFSGRQFSNSRSEMNVSTLELGDSALYLCASNQGQGIGELFFGEGSRLTVL.

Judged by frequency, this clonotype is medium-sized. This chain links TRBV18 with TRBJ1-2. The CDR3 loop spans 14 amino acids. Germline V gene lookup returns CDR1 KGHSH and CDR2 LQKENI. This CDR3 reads CASSPPTESYGYTF.

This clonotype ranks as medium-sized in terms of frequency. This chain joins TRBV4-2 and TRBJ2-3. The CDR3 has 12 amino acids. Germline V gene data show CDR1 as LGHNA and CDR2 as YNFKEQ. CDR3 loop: CASGTGTDTQYF.

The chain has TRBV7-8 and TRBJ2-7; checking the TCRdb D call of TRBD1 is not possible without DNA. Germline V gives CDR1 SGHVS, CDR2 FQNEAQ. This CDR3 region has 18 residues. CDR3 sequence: CASSLARSGQAISYEQYF.

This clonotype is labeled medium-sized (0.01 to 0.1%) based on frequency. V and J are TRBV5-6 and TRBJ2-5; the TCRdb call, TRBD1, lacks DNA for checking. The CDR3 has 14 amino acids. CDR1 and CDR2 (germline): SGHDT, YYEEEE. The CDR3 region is CASKEGVWSETQYF.

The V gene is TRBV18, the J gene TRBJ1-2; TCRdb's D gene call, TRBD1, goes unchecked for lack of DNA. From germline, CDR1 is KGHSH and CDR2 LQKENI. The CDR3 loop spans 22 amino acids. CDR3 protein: CASFLRTGQIKKKKLRNYGYTF.

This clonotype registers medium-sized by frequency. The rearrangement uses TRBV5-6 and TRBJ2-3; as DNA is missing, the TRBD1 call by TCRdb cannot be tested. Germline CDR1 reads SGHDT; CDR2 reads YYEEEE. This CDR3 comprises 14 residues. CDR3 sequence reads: CASRGQGRTDTQYF.

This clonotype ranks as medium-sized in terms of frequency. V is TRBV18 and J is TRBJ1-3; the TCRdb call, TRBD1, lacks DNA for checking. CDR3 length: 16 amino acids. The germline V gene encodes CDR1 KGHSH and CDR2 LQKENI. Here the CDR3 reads CASSLQGGASGNTIYF.

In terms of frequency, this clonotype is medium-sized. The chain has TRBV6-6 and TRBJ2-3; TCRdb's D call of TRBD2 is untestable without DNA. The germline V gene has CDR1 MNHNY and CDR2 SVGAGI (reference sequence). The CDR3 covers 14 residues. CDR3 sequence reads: CASRRESYTDTQYF.

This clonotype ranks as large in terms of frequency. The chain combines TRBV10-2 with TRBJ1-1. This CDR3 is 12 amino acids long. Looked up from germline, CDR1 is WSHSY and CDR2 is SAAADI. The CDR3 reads CASIGGNTEAFF.

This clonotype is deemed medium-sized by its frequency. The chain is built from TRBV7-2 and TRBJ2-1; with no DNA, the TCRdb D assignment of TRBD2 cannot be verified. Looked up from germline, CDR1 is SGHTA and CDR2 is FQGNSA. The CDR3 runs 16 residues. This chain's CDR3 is CASSLAPSGGDGEQFF.

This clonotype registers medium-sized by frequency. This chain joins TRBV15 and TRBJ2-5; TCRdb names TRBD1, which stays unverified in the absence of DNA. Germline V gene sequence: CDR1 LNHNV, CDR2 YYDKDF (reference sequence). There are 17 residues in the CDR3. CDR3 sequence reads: CATSRDLGQVRQETQYF.

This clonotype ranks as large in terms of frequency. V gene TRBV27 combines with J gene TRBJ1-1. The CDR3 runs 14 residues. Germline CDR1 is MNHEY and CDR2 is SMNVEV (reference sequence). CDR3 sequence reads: CASSSGGGGTEAFF.

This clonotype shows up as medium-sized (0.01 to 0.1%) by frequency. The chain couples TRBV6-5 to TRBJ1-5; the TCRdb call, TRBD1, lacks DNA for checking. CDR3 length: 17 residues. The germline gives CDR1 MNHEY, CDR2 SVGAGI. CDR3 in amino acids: CASSLRATGRKNQPQHF.

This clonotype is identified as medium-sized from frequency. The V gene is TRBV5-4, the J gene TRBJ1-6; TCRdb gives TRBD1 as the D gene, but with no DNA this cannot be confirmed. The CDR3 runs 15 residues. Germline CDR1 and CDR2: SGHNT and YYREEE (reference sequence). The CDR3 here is CASSLAQGRNSPLHF.

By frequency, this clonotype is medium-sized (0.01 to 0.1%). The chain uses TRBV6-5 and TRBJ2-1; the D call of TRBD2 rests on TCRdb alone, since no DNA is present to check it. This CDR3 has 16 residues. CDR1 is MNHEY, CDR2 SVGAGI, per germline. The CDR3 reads CASSGRTRRNIIHQFF.

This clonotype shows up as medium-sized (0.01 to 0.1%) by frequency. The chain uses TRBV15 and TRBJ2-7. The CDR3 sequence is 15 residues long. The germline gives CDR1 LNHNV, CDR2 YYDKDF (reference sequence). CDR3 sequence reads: CATSRGRMMTYEQYF.

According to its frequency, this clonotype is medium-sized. CDR3 residues: CASSYWDRRGETQYF. The rearrangement joins TRBV6-5 to TRBJ2-5; TCRdb returns TRBD1, unconfirmable since there is no DNA. The CDR3 totals 15 residues. The germline V gene has CDR1 MNHEY and CDR2 SVGAGI.

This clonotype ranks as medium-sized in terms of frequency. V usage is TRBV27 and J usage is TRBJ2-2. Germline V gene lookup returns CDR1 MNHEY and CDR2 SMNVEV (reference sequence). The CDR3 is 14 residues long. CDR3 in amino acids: CASSPRTNTGELFF.

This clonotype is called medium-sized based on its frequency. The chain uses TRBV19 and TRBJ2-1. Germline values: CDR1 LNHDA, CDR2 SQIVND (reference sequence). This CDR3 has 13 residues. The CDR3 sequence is CASSIRPYNEQFF.

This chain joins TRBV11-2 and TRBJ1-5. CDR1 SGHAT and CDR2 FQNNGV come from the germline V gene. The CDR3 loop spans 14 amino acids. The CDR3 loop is CASSLSGPNQPQHF.

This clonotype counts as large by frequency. CDR3 sequence reads: CASGLGRVTGELFF. The chain combines TRBV5-5 with TRBJ2-2; without DNA, the TCRdb call of TRBD1 cannot be checked. CDR3 size: 14 residues. The germline gives CDR1 SGHKS, CDR2 YYEKEE (reference sequence).